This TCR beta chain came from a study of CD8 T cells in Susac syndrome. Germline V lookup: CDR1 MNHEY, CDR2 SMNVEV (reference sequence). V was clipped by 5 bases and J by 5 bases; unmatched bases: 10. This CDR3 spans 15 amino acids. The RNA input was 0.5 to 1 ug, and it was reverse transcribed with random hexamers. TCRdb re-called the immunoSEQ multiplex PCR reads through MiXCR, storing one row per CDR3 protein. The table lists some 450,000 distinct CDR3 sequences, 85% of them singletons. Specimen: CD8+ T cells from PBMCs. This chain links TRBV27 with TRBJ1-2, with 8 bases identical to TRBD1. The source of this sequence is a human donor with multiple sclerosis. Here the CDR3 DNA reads TGTGCCAGCAGTATAAATCAGGGGGCTGGGTATGGCTACACCTTC. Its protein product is CASSINQGAGYGYTF.